Following are 20 T cell receptor beta chains from one sample sequenced in a study of T cell repertoires in cytomegalovirus infection. No antigens are known for them. TCRdb re-called the reads with MiXCR, one entry per CDR3 protein. The sample shows about 280,000 distinct CDR3 sequences, approximately 22% of them seen only once. Here the sequenced sample was cultured PBMCs, taken from culture after CMV antigen stimulation. These receptors came from a human donor in good health (CMV status not recorded). Some clones in this sample may be carry-over from other donors' samples.

The genes are TRBV5-4 and TRBJ2-5; 10 positions match TRBD1. J was trimmed by 4 bases and V by 4 bases; bases with no gene match: 13. CDR1 SGHNT and CDR2 YYREEE come from the germline V gene (reference sequence). The CDR3 runs to 17 residues. CDR3 sequence: CASSPRSGTGVGETQYF. The CDR3 region has the DNA TGTGCCAGCAGCCCTAGATCCGGGACAGGGGTAGGAGAGACCCAGTACTTC.

The chain combines TRBV4-3 with TRBJ2-2; 7 bases are shared with TRBD1. This CDR3 is 16 amino acids long. Trimming took 4 bases from V and 2 from J; bases not matched to a gene: 7. Germline values: CDR1 LGHNA, CDR2 YSLEER. The CDR3 DNA reads TGCGCCAGCAGCCGTTCCACAGGGGTCAACACCGGGGAGCTGTTTTTT. This sequence encodes CASSRSTGVNTGELFF.

At least ten counts were recorded for this clonotype. This chain connects TRBV7-2 to TRBJ2-6, with 12 bases aligning to TRBD1. Germline loops: CDR1 SGHTA, CDR2 FQGNSA. V was clipped by 3 bases and J by 2 bases; unmatched bases: 5. There are 18 residues in the CDR3. The CDR3 nucleotides are TGTGCCAGCAGCTTTCCGGGACAGGGGGCGACTGGGGCCAACGTCCTGACTTTC. Translation gives CASSFPGQGATGANVLTF.

This chain links TRBV7-2 with TRBJ2-5, with TRBD2 matching over 16 bases. V lost 5 bases, J lost 3 bases, and 3 bases stayed unmatched. Per the germline V gene, CDR1 is SGHTA and CDR2 is FQGNSA. The CDR3 has 16 amino acids. The CDR3: CASSQGLAGGEETQYF. CDR3 coding DNA: TGTGCCAGCAGCCAGGGACTAGCGGGAGGGGAAGAGACCCAGTACTTC.

The sample holds a few counts of this clonotype. The rearrangement uses TRBV20-1 and TRBJ2-7; TRBD2 agrees at 12 bases. Looked up from germline, CDR1 is DFQATT and CDR2 is SNEGSKA (reference sequence). The CDR3 is 14 amino acids. V shed 5 bases and J 2 bases; nucleotides not matched to a gene: 4. The chain's CDR3 is CSAGWTSGTYEQYF. CDR3 DNA: TGCAGTGCTGGTTGGACTAGCGGGACCTACGAGCAGTACTTC.

This clonotype was picked up many times. The chain has TRBV7-6 and TRBJ1-1; TRBD1 matches at 9 bases. The CDR3 is made up of 14 amino acids. From germline, CDR1 is SGHVS and CDR2 FNYEAQ. Germline trimming cut 4 bases from V and 1 base from J; bases unmatched to any gene: 1. The CDR3 nucleotides are TGTGCCAGCAGCTGGGGACAGGGGAACACTGAAGCTTTCTTT. Its translation is CASSWGQGNTEAFF. The complete variable domain, with remaining parts taken from reference TRBV7-6 and TRBJ1-1, reads GAGVSQSPRYKVTKRGQDVALRCDPISGHVSLYWYRQALGQGPEFLTYFNYEAQQDKSGLPNDRFSAERPEGSISTLTIQRTEQRDSAMYRCASSWGQGNTEAFFGQGTRLTVV.

V usage is TRBV7-2 and J usage is TRBJ2-1, with 12 bases fitting TRBD2. V lost 7 bases, J lost 12 bases, and 4 bases stayed unmatched. The CDR3 totals 12 residues. Germline-derived CDR1 and CDR2 are SGHTA and FQGNSA. CDR3 DNA: TGTGCCAGCAAACAGACTAGCGGGAGGCAGTTCTTC. Translated: CASKQTSGRQFF.

This clonotype was observed a handful of times. V usage is TRBV12-3 or TRBV12-4 and J usage is TRBJ2-1, with TRBD2 identical over 15 bases. The CDR3 length is 15 residues. V was pared by 6 bases and J by 9 bases, with 6 bases of the junction left unmatched. CDR3 sequence reads: CASRRTSGRAFEQFF. The CDR3, as DNA: TGTGCCAGCAGGCGGACTAGCGGGAGGGCCTTTGAGCAGTTCTTC.

In this sample, this clonotype turned up many times. The rearrangement joins TRBV7-2 to TRBJ2-5; either TRBD1 or TRBD2 may fit D (7 bases each). The V and J ends lost 6 bases and 5 bases respectively, with 22 bases between them. The V gene's germline CDR1 is SGHTA and CDR2 FQGNSA. This CDR3 is 16 amino acids long. The DNA for the CDR3 is TGTGCCAGCAGTCTTTCGGCGGGAGTCAGGGGGGAGACCCAGTACTTC. It translates to CASSLSAGVRGETQYF.

This clonotype was recorded a few times. The CDR3 is CASSLTGTYEQYF. CDR3 DNA sequence: TGTGCCAGCAGTTTGACAGGAACCTACGAGCAGTACTTC. The gene calls are TRBV12-3 or TRBV12-4 and TRBJ2-7; tentatively, D is TRBD1 (6 bases). The V end lost 3 bases, the J end lost 2 bases, and 8 bases lay between the germline ends. CDR3 length: 13 amino acids.

This clonotype was seen at least ten times. The CDR3 DNA is TGCAGTGCTAGAGATAGGAACAGGGGTCAGCCCCAGCATTTT. It is translated as CSARDRNRGQPQHF. The chain is built from TRBV20-1 and TRBJ1-5; 7 bases are a match to TRBD1. The V gene's germline CDR1 is DFQATT and CDR2 SNEGSKA (reference sequence). V was pared by 0 bases and J by 6 bases, with 5 bases of the junction left unmatched. The CDR3 extends over 14 amino acids.

This chain joins TRBV27 and TRBJ1-1; perhaps TRBD1 as D (6 bases). Trimming removed 0 bases from V and 4 bases from J, with 18 bases in between. This CDR3 has 17 amino acids. Germline CDR1 is MNHEY and CDR2 is SMNVEV (reference sequence). CDR3 coding DNA: TGTGCCAGCAGTTTATCCGGGACGGGGGGGGGGGCCACTGAAGCTTTCTTT. This codes for CASSLSGTGGGATEAFF.

V is TRBV4-2 and J is TRBJ2-1; D perhaps matches TRBD2 (5 bases). The V end lost 0 bases, the J end lost 9 bases, and 15 bases lay between the germline ends. Germline CDR1 and CDR2: LGHNA and YNFKEQ. There are 15 residues in the CDR3. CDR3 bases: TGTGCCAGCAGCCAAGAGCCTCTTTCCCGGGGTGAGCAGTTCTTC. Its protein product is CASSQEPLSRGEQFF.

The sample holds many counts of this clonotype. The chain employs TRBV7-2 and TRBJ1-1; D remains unclear. Germline V gives CDR1 SGHTA, CDR2 FQGNSA. CDR3 length equals 13 residues. V lost 1 base and J lost 3, with 6 bases in between. The CDR3: CASSLERDTEAFF. CDR3 DNA: TGTGCCAGCAGCTTAGAGAGAGACACTGAAGCTTTCTTT.

This clonotype was seen at least ten times. This sequence joins TRBV7-2 and TRBJ2-7; weak D call: TRBD2 (7 bases). The CDR3 spans 15 residues. V was pared by 5 bases and J by 6 bases, with 20 bases between. Germline CDR1 is SGHTA and CDR2 is FQGNSA. This chain's CDR3 is CASSPARGGAGEQYF. The CDR3 DNA is TGTGCCAGCAGCCCCGCCCGTGGGGGGGCAGGCGAGCAGTACTTC.

This clonotype turned up a few times. V and J are TRBV20-1 and TRBJ2-2, with D perhaps TRBD1 (6 bases). The V and J ends lost 2 bases and 5 bases respectively, with 9 bases between them. The germline V gene has CDR1 DFQATT and CDR2 SNEGSKA (reference sequence). CDR3 length equals 13 residues. CDR3 residues: CSARITGTGELFF. CDR3 in DNA: TGCAGTGCTAGAATTACAGGGACCGGGGAGCTGTTTTTT.

This clonotype was detected once. The rearrangement joins TRBV12-3 or TRBV12-4 to TRBJ2-1; D is ambiguous. The CDR3 loop spans 13 amino acids. V shed 3 bases and J shed 0 bases, with 3 bases lying between them. The CDR3 region is CASSFTSYNEQFF. The CDR3 bases are TGTGCCAGCAGTTTTACCTCCTACAATGAGCAGTTCTTC.

This clonotype was detected a few times. The chain joins TRBV29-1 to TRBJ2-1; 15 nucleotides line up with TRBD2. The junction had 8 bases not matched to a gene; V was cut back by 4 bases and J by 7 bases. This CDR3 spans 16 amino acids. The germline V gene has CDR1 SQVTM and CDR2 ANQGSEA. The CDR3, as DNA: TGCAGCGTTGTCCCGGGACTAGCGGGAGGAAAGAATGAGCAGTTCTTC. Encoded protein: CSVVPGLAGGKNEQFF.

In its sample, this clonotype was seen a few times. This sequence joins TRBV27 and TRBJ2-7; D is perhaps TRBD1 or TRBD2 (5 bases each). CDR1 and CDR2 (germline): MNHEY, SMNVEV (reference sequence). Trimming removed 5 bases at V and 3 bases at J, with 14 bases between. There are 14 residues in the CDR3. CDR3 region: CASSPRDGNYEQYF. The DNA for the CDR3 is TGTGCCAGCAGTCCCCGGGACGGCAACTACGAGCAGTACTTC.

The J gene is TRBJ2-2, the V gene TRBV29-1, with 7 bases aligning to TRBD1. The V and J ends lost 6 bases and 3 bases, in that order; junction bases with no gene match: 1. There are 12 residues in the CDR3. Germline V gene data show CDR1 as SQVTM and CDR2 as ANQGSEA. CDR3 nucleotides: TGCAGCGTACAGGGGCACACCGGGGAGCTGTTTTTT. Translation: CSVQGHTGELFF.